The T cell receptor (beta chain) under discussion was sequenced for a study of tumor-infiltrating lymphocytes in localized non-small cell lung cancer. At the level of the study: The cohort mixed smokers and never-smokers, several histologies, and some post-neoadjuvant-chemotherapy samples. Tumor tissue and non-adjacent uninvolved lung came from each patient. General study points: Different pieces of the same tissue were used for each assay. Recurrence-free survival showed no association with tumor T-cell fraction.

The assay was immunoSEQ multiplex PCR, and TCRdb's table has in-frame clones only and misses some. The sample consists of fewer than 25,000 clones, just under 75% of them appearing once. To note about this clone: Its antigen is as yet unknown.

The sample consisted of lung tumor tissue. The TCR originated in a human donor with non-small cell lung cancer.

CDR3 in DNA: TGCGCCAGCAGCTCCCCGGGACAGGGGGCGGGCGAGGAGACCCAGTACTTC. Its translation: CASSSPGQGAGEETQYF. This chain joins TRBV5-1 and TRBJ2-5, with TRBD1 matching over 12 bases. V was pared by 3 bases and J by 5 bases, with 11 bases of the junction left unmatched. The length of the CDR3 is 17 residues. Germline-derived CDR1 and CDR2 are SGHRS and YFSETQ. Supplemented by reference TRBV5-1 and TRBJ2-5, the full variable domain reads KAGVTQTPRYLIKTRGQQVTLSCSPISGHRSVSWYQQTPGQGLQFLFEYFSETQRNKGNFPGRFSGRQFSNSRSEMNVSTLELGDSALYLCASSSPGQGAGEETQYFGPGTRLLVL.